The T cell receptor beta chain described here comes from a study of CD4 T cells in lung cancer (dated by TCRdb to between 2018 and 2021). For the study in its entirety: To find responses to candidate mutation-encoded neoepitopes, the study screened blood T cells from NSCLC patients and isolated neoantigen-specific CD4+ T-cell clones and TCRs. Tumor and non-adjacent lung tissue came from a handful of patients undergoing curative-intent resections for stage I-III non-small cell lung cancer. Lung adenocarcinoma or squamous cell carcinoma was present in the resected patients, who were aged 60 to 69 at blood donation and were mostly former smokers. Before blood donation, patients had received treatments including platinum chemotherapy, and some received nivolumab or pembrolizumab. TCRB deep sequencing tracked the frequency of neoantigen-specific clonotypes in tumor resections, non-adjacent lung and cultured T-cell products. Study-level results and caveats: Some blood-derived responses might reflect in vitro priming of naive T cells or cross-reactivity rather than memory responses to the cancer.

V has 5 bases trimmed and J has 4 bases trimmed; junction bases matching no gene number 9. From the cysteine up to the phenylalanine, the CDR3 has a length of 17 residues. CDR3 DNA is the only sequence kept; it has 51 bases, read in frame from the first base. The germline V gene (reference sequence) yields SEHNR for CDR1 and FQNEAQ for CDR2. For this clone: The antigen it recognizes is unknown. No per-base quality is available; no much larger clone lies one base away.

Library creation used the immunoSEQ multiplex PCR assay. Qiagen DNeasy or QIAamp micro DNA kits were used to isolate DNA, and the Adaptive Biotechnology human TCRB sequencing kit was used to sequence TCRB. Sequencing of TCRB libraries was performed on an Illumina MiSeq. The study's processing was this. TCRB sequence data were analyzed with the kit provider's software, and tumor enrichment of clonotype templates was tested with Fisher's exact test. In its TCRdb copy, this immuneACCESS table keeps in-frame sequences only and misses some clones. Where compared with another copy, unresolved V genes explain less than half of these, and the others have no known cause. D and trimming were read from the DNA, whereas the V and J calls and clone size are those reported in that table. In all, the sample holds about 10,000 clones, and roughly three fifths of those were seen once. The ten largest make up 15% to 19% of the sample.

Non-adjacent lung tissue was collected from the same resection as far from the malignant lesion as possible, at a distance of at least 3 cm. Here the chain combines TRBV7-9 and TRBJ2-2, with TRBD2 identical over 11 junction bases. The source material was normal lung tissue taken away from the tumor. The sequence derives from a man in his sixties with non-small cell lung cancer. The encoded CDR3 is CASSPKLAGVGTGELFF. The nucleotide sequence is TGTGCCAGCAGCCCTAAACTAGCGGGAGTTGGCACCGGGGAGCTGTTTTTT.